This entry describes one T cell receptor (beta chain). Its antigen is currently unknown. The data originate from a study of T cell repertoires in cytomegalovirus infection. Each CDR3 protein gets one entry after TCRdb re-called the reads with MiXCR. This sample has more than 350,000 distinct CDR3 sequences, with roughly 31% found just once. The CDR3 length is 12 residues. The germline V gene encodes CDR1 MNHNS and CDR2 SASEGT. The V gene lost 1 base and the J gene lost 7 bases, with 8 bases spanning the gap. Points from the study as a whole: HLA-C-restricted CMV-specific TCR beta clonotypes were dominant in the ex vivo response.

Sequenced input: PBMCs. V gene TRBV6-1 combines with J gene TRBJ2-7; either TRBD1 or TRBD2 may fit D (5 bases each). This TCR derives from a human donor in good health (CMV status not recorded). Some clones in this sample may be carry-over from other donors' samples. CDR3 amino acids: CASSEEWGEQYF. DNA of the CDR3: TGTGCCAGCAGTGAAGAATGGGGGGAGCAGTACTTC.